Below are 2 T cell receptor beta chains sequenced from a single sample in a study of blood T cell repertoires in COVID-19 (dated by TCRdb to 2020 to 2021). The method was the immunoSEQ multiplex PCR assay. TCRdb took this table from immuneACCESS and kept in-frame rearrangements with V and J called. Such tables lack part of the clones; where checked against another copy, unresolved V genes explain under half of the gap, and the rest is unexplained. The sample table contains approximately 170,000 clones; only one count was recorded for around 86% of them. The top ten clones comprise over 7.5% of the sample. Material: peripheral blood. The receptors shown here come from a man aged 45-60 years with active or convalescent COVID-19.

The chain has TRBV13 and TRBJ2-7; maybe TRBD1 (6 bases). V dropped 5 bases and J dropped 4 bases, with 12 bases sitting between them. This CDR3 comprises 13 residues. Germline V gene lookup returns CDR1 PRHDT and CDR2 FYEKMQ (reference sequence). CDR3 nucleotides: TGTGCCAGCAGCCCCCTCGACAGGTACGAGCAGTACTTC. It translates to CASSPLDRYEQYF.

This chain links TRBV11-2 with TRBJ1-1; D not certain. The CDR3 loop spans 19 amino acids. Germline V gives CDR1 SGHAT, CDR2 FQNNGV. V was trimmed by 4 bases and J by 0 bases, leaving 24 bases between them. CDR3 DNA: TGTGCCAGCAGCTACACTTGGCTAAGGAGTTACAACATGAACACTGAAGCTTTCTTT. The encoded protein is CASSYTWLRSYNMNTEAFF.